This T cell receptor beta chain was sequenced for a study of early T cells in non-severe SARS-CoV-2 infection. Background on the study: The authors sequenced bulk RNA from unsorted whole blood, leaving chains unpaired.

This CDR3 has 15 amino acids. The V segment lost 8 bases and the J segment 3 bases; nucleotides outside the gene matches: 12. Germline V CDR1 and CDR2: MNHEY, SVGEGT. MiXCR, applied by TCRdb to the 5' RACE reads, yields one record per CDR3 protein. The sample contains about 64,000 distinct CDR3 sequences, approximately 11% of which appear only once. The sequence came from an adult who was a healthcare worker with PCR-confirmed SARS-CoV-2 infection or an uninfected control (not recorded which). V usage is TRBV6-2 or TRBV6-3 and J usage is TRBJ1-2, with 7 positions matching TRBD1. Sequenced here: whole blood, sampled at baseline. The CDR3 sequence: CASLGAGQEDYGYTF. The DNA of the CDR3 is TGTGCCAGCCTGGGGGCCGGACAGGAGGACTATGGCTACACCTTC.